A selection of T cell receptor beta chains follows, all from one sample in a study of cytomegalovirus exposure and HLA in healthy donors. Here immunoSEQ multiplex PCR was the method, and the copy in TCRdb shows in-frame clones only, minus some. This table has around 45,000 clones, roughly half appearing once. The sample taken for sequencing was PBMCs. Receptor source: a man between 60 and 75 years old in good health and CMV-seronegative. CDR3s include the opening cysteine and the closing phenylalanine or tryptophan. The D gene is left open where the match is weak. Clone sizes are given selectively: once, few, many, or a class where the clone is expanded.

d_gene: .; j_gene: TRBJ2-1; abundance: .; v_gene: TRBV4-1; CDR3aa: CASSLLAGNEQFF; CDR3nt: TGCGCCAGCAGCCTACTAGCTGGTAATGAGCAGTTCTTC
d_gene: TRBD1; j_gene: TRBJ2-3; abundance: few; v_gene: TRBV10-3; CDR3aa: CAISGTGTGSTDTQYF; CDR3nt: TGTGCCATCAGCGGAACCGGGACAGGGAGCACAGATACGCAGTATTTT
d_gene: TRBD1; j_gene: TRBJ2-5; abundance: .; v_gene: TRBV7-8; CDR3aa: CASSLGDRGGETQYF; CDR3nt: TGTGCCAGCAGCTTAGGGGACAGGGGAGGGGAGACCCAGTACTTC
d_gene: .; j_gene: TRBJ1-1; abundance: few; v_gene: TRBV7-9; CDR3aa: CASSLDLNTEAFF; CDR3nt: TGTGCCAGCAGCTTAGATCTAAACACTGAAGCTTTCTTT
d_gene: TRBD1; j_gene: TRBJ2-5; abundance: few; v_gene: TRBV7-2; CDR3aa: CASSKETGKETQYF; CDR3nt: TGTGCCAGCTCCAAAGAGACAGGGAAAGAGACCCAGTACTTC
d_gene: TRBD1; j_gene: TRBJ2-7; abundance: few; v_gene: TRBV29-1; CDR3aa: CSVSGQGSYEQYF; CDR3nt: TGCAGCGTTTCGGGACAGGGGTCATACGAGCAGTACTTC
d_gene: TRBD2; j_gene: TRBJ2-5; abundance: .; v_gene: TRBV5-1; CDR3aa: CASSSGTSGRRGETQYF; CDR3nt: TGCGCCAGCAGCTCCGGGACTAGCGGGAGAAGAGGAGAGACCCAGTACTTC
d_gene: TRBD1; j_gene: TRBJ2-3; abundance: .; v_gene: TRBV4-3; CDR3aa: CASSPRTGKPTDTQYF; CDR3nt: TGCGCCAGCAGCCCGAGGACAGGGAAACCCACAGATACGCAGTATTTT
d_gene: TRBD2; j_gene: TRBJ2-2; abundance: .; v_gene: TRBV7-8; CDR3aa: CASSYGTSGLPGELFF; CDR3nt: TGTGCCAGCAGCTACGGGACTAGCGGCCTCCCCGGGGAGCTGTTTTTT
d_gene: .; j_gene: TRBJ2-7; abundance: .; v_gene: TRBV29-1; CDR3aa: CSVDGDSPYEQYF; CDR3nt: TGCAGCGTTGATGGCGACTCGCCTTACGAGCAGTACTTC
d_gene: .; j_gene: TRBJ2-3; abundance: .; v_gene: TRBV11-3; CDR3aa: CASSYDSADTQYF; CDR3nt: TGTGCCAGCTCTTACGACTCCGCCGATACGCAGTATTTT
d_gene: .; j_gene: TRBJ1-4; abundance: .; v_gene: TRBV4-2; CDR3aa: CASSPGGGEKLFF; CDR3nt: TGTGCCAGCAGCCCTGGGGGAGGTGAAAAACTGTTTTTT
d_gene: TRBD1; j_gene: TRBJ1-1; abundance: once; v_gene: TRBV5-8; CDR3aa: CASSSTAPLWTGPGAFF; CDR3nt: TGTGCCAGCAGCTCCACCGCGCCTCTCTGGACAGGGCCCGGAGCTTTCTTT
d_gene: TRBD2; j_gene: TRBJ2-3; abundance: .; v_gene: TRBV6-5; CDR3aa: CASSPIRGRGDTQYF; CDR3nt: TGTGCCAGCAGTCCCATTAGAGGGAGGGGAGATACGCAGTATTTT
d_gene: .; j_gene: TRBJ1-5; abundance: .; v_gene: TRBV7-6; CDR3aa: CASSFGSNQPQHF; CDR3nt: TGTGCCAGCAGCTTCGGTAGCAATCAGCCCCAGCATTTT
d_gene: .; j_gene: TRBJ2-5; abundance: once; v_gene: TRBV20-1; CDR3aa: CSAGRVETQYF; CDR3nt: TGCAGTGCAGGCAGGGTTGAGACCCAGTACTTC
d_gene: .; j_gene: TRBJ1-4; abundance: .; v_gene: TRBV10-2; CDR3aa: CASSVKGEKLFF; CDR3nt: TGCGCCAGCAGTGTGAAGGGGGAAAAACTGTTTTTT
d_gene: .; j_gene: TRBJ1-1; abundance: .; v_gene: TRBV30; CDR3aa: CAWSLTGIRAFF; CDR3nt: TGTGCCTGGAGTCTCACAGGGATTCGCGCTTTCTTT
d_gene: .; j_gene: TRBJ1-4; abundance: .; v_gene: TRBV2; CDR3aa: CASRNSRTNEKLFF; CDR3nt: TGTGCCAGCAGGAACAGTAGAACTAATGAAAAACTGTTTTTT
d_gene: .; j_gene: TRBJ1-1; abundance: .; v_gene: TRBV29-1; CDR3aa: CSVAAGVGNTEAFF; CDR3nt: TGCAGCGTCGCCGCGGGGGTAGGGAACACTGAAGCTTTCTTT
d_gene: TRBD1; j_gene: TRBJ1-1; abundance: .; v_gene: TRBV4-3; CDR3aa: CASSQNTGTGATEAFF; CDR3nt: TGCGCCAGCAGCCAGAACACCGGGACAGGGGCCACTGAAGCTTTCTTT
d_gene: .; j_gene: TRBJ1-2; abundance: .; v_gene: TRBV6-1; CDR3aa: CASSESGVYGYTF; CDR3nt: TGTGCCAGCAGTGAGTCAGGTGTTTATGGCTACACCTTC
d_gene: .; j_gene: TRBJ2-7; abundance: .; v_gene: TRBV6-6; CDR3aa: CASSKPLASGEQYF; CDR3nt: TGTGCCAGTTCTAAGCCCTTGGCCTCAGGCGAGCAGTACTTC
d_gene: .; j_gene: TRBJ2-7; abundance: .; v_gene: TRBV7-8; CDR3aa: CASSLGQSDYEQYF; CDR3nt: TGTGCCAGCAGCTTAGGACAGAGCGACTACGAGCAGTACTTC
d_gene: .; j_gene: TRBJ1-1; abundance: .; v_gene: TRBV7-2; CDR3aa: CASSAAGYTEAFF; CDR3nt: TGTGCCAGCAGCGCAGCAGGGTACACTGAAGCTTTCTTT
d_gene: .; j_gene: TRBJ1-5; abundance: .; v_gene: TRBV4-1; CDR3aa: CASSQILRGVGNQPQHF; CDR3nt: TGCGCCAGCAGCCAAATTCTTCGGGGGGTTGGCAATCAGCCCCAGCATTTT
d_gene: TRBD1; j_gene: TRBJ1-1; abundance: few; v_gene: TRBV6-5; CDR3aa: CASSYDPTGEAEAFF; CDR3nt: TGTGCCAGCAGTTATGACCCGACAGGGGAGGCTGAAGCTTTCTTT
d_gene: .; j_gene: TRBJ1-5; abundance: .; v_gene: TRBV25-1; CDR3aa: CASSPGVSNQPQHF; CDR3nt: TGTGCCAGCAGTCCGGGGGTGAGCAATCAGCCCCAGCATTTT
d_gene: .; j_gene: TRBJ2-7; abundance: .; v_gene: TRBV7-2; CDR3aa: CASSLAGPLREQYF; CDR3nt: TGTGCCAGCAGCTTAGCGGGGCCCCTTAGGGAGCAGTACTTC
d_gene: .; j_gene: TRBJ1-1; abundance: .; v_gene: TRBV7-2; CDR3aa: CASSLEAGNTEAFF; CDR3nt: TGTGCCAGCAGCTTAGAGGCAGGGAACACTGAAGCTTTCTTT
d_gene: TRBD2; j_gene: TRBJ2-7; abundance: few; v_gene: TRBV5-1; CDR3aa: CASSDDRLAGVEQYF; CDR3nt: TGCGCCAGCAGCGACGATCGGCTAGCGGGAGTCGAGCAGTACTTC
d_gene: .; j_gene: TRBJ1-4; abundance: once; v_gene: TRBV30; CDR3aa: CAWSSQAGGKHEKLFF; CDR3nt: TGTGCCTGGAGTTCTCAGGCGGGGGGAAAACATGAAAAACTGTTTTTT
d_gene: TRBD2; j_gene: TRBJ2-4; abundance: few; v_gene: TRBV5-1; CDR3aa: CASSLALAENIQYF; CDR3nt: TGCGCCAGCAGCTTGGCTCTAGCGGAAAACATTCAGTACTTC
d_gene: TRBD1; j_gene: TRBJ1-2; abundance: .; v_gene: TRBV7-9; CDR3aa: CASVRDRADTNYGYTF; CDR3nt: TGTGCCAGCGTCCGGGACAGGGCCGATACTAACTATGGCTACACCTTC
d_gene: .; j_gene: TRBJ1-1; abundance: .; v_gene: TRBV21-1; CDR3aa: CASSKGGFGVNTEAFF; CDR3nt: TGTGCCAGCAGCAAGGGAGGGTTCGGGGTGAACACTGAAGCTTTCTTT
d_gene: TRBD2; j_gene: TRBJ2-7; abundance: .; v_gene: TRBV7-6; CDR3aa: CASSPRLKRTGGEQYF; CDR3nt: TGTGCCAGCAGCCCTCGATTAAAGCGCACGGGAGGCGAGCAGTACTTC
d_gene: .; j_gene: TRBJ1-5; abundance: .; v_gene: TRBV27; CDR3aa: CASSKTNQPQHF; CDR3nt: TGTGCCAGCAGTAAGACTAATCAGCCCCAGCATTTT
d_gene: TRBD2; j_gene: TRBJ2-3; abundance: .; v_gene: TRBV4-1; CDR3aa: CASSQVRLAGDTDTQYF; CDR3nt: TGCGCCAGCAGCCAAGTCCGACTAGCGGGGGACACAGATACGCAGTATTTT
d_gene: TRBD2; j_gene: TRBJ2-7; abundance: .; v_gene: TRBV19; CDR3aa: CASSGTTSSYEQYF; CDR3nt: TGTGCCAGTAGTGGGACTACGAGCTCCTACGAGCAGTACTTC
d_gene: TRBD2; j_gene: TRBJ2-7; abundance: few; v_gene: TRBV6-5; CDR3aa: CASSQTSGFPGEQYF; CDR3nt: TGTGCCAGCAGCCAGACTAGCGGGTTTCCCGGGGAGCAGTACTTC
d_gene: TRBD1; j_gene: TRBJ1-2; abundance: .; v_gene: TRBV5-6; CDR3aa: CASSLGTGTLRYGYTF; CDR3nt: TGTGCCAGCAGCTTGGGGACAGGCACTCTTAGATATGGCTACACCTTC
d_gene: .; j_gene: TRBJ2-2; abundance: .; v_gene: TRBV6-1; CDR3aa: CASRRKALNTGELFF; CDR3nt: TGTGCCAGCAGGAGAAAAGCACTGAACACCGGGGAGCTGTTTTTT